The 32 T cell receptor beta chains below all came from one sample that was sequenced in a study of T cell changes during pregnancy in multiple sclerosis. The data were produced by immunoSEQ multiplex PCR, yet TCRdb's version contains in-frame clones alone and is incomplete. The sample carries tens of thousands of clones, 93% recorded once. Material: CD8+ T cells from peripheral blood mononuclear cells, obtained in the second trimester of pregnancy. The receptors here all came from a female donor with multiple sclerosis, enrolled in a pregnancy study.

V is TRBV5-1 and J is TRBJ1-2; 8 bases fit TRBD1. The trim removed 4 bases at V and 8 bases at J, leaving 10 bases unmatched. The CDR3 is made up of 14 amino acids. Per germline, CDR1 SGHRS and CDR2 YFSETQ. CDR3 amino acids: CASSLLDRVEGYTF. In DNA, the CDR3 is TGCGCCAGCAGCCTACTGGACAGGGTAGAAGGCTACACCTTC.

CDR3 nucleotide sequence: TGTGCCAGCAGCCCCTGGGGGCAGGGCTATGGCTACACCTTC. Protein product: CASSPWGQGYGYTF. The V gene is TRBV28, the J gene TRBJ1-2; D perhaps matches TRBD1 (6 bases). This CDR3 is built from 14 residues. V was pared by 6 bases and J by 4 bases, with 15 bases between. The V gene's germline CDR1 is MDHEN and CDR2 SYDVKM.

This clone appeared a single time. The chain links TRBV2 to TRBJ1-2; possibly TRBD1 for D (6 bases). Trimming stripped 0 bases from V and 6 bases from J, with 17 bases between. Germline-derived CDR1 and CDR2 are SNHLY and FYNNEI. The CDR3 loop spans 16 amino acids. The CDR3 loop reads CASSEALSGVPHGYTF. DNA of the CDR3: TGTGCCAGCAGTGAAGCGCTTTCAGGGGTCCCTCATGGCTACACCTTC.

The V gene is TRBV7-9, the J gene TRBJ2-1; D is unclear. V was shortened by 5 bases and J by 5 bases, with 22 bases between the two germline ends. Germline CDR1 and CDR2: SEHNR and FQNEAQ (reference sequence). The CDR3 has 17 amino acids. For the CDR3, the DNA is TGTGCCAGCAGCCGGGTGGCGGCCGCCGGTGCTAACAATGAGCAGTTCTTC. The encoded protein is CASSRVAAAGANNEQFF.

This chain links TRBV5-8 with TRBJ1-2, with 8 bases fitting TRBD1. This CDR3 is 14 amino acids long. The ends lost 4 bases at V and 2 bases at J; junction bases unmatched: 4. Germline V gene data show CDR1 as SGHTS and CDR2 as YDEGEE. This chain's CDR3 is CASSKTGANYGYTF. The CDR3 coding sequence is TGTGCCAGCAGCAAGACAGGGGCCAACTATGGCTACACCTTC. Supplemented by reference TRBV5-8 and TRBJ1-2, the full variable domain reads EAGVTQSPTHLIKTRGQQATLRCSPISGHTSVYWYQQALGLGLQFLLWYDEGEERNRGNFPPRFSGRQFPNYSSELNVNALELEDSALYLCASSKTGANYGYTFGSGTRLTVV.

This rearrangement joins TRBV4-1 to TRBJ1-1, with D perhaps TRBD1 (6 bases). The CDR3 sequence is 16 residues long. Germline V CDR1 and CDR2: MGHRA, YSYEKL. Trimming left V 3 bases short and J 2 bases short, with 16 bases between. The CDR3 coding sequence is TGCGCCAGCAGCCATGAACCGGACAGTTATAACACTGAAGCTTTCTTT. It specifies CASSHEPDSYNTEAFF.

This chain links TRBV5-1 with TRBJ1-3; the D is unclear. Germline assignment: CDR1 SGHRS and CDR2 YFSETQ. V lost 4 bases to trimming and J lost 0 bases, with 20 bases between them. The CDR3 totals 18 residues. The CDR3 protein is CASSQEAEFAFSGNTIYF. The CDR3 region has the DNA TGCGCCAGCAGCCAAGAGGCGGAATTCGCCTTCTCTGGAAACACCATATATTTT.

The gene calls are TRBV9 and TRBJ2-3; 14 bases agree with TRBD2. After removal of 0 bases from V and 7 bases from J, the junction contained 7 bases not matched to a gene. Germline V gives CDR1 SGDLS, CDR2 YYNGEE. CDR3 length: 17 residues. The CDR3 nucleotides read TGTGCCAGCAGCGTAGAAGGGACTAGCGGGAGAGTAAATACGCAGTATTTT. It translates to CASSVEGTSGRVNTQYF.

The chain is built from TRBV7-6 and TRBJ2-7, with a weak D call TRBD2 (6 bases). V was pared by 4 bases and J by 3 bases, with 16 bases between. The CDR3 is made up of 15 amino acids. Per germline, CDR1 SGHVS and CDR2 FNYEAQ. As DNA, the CDR3 is TGTGCCAGCAGCTACCGACTAGGAATAGGCTACGAGCAGTACTTC. This sequence encodes CASSYRLGIGYEQYF.

The genes are TRBV19 and TRBJ2-3; 9 bases are a match to TRBD2. CDR1 is LNHDA, CDR2 SQIVND, per germline (reference sequence). The CDR3 totals 15 residues. With 4 bases clipped from V and 2 bases from J, the junction kept 4 bases outside the gene matches. In DNA form, the CDR3 reads TGTGCCAGTAGTACTAGCGGGGTTAACACAGATACGCAGTATTTT. Translating gives CASSTSGVNTDTQYF.

This clone is medium-sized (0.01 to 0.1%). As DNA, the CDR3 is TGTGCCACCAGCAGACAGGACAGGGAGACACACGAGCAGTACTTC. Its protein is CATSRQDRETHEQYF. The chain is built from TRBV15 and TRBJ2-7, with 8 bases aligning to TRBD1. This CDR3 contains 15 residues. The V gene's germline CDR1 is LNHNV and CDR2 YYDKDF (reference sequence). V trimming: 2 bases; J trimming: 5 bases; junction bases outside the gene matches: 8. Complete variable domain (other parts from reference TRBV15 and TRBJ2-7): DAMVIQNPRYQVTQFGKPVTLSCSQTLNHNVMYWYQQKSSQAPKLLFHYYDKDFNNEADTPDNFQSRRPNTSFCFLDIRSPGLGDTAMYLCATSRQDRETHEQYFGPGTRLTVT.

The rearrangement uses TRBV2 and TRBJ2-7, with D perhaps TRBD1 (5 bases). Per the germline V gene, CDR1 is SNHLY and CDR2 is FYNNEI. CDR3 length: 15 residues. V dropped 1 base and J dropped 4 bases, with 14 bases sitting between them. CDR3 nucleotides: TGTGCCAGCAGTGAAGGCCTGGGCAGGGCATACGAGCAGTACTTC. It is translated as CASSEGLGRAYEQYF.

The genes are TRBV28 and TRBJ2-7; 7 bases agree with TRBD1. J lost 2 bases, V lost 4 bases, and 20 bases had no gene match. Germline V gene lookup returns CDR1 MDHEN and CDR2 SYDVKM. The length of the CDR3 is 19 residues. Here the CDR3 DNA reads TGTGCCAGCAGTTCCCCCGGTCGGGACAGACTGAGAGGGGCCTACGAGCAGTACTTC. Translated, it gives CASSSPGRDRLRGAYEQYF.

The count of this clone is one. The CDR3 nucleotides are TGTGCCAGCAGCATGACAGGGGCCCCTGAAAAACTGTTTTTT. It codes for CASSMTGAPEKLFF. The chain is built from TRBV9 and TRBJ1-4; 8 bases line up with TRBD1. V dropped 4 bases and J dropped 7; count of bases not matched to a gene: 6. The CDR3 runs 14 residues. Germline assignment: CDR1 SGDLS and CDR2 YYNGEE.

This clone was detected only once. This chain connects TRBV4-1 to TRBJ2-1; D is perhaps TRBD1 (6 bases). The CDR3 is 15 amino acids. V shed 0 bases and J shed 8 bases, with 14 bases lying between them. CDR1 and CDR2 (germline): MGHRA, YSYEKL. Written as DNA, the CDR3 is TGCGCCAGCAGCCAAGAGCTACAGGGTTTCTATGAGCAGTTCTTC. Amino acid sequence: CASSQELQGFYEQFF.

The chain has TRBV27 and TRBJ2-2, with no clear D. V was trimmed by 2 bases and J by 6 bases, leaving 10 bases between them. The CDR3 is 14 amino acids. Germline CDR1 is MNHEY and CDR2 is SMNVEV (reference sequence). CDR3 nucleotide sequence: TGTGCCAGCAGTTTAGAGTTTACGGCCGGGGAGCTGTTTTTT. Its protein is CASSLEFTAGELFF.

The J gene is TRBJ2-1, the V gene TRBV11-2, with 7 bases fitting TRBD2. The ends lost 4 bases at V and 4 bases at J; junction bases unmatched: 4. Germline CDR1 is SGHAT and CDR2 is FQNNGV. This CDR3 region has 14 residues. CDR3 nucleotide sequence: TGTGCCAGCAGCTCAGGGAGGGGATACAATGAGCAGTTCTTC. It translates to CASSSGRGYNEQFF.

The chain employs TRBV11-2 and TRBJ2-7; TRBD1 might be the D (6 bases). The germline CDR1 and CDR2 sequences are SGHAT and FQNNGV. Between the trimmed V and J ends, which lost 2 bases and 12 bases, there was a span of 14 bases. The CDR3 length is 12 residues. The CDR3: CASSLSGGSLYF. In DNA, the CDR3 is TGTGCCAGCAGCTTAAGTGGGGGCAGCTTGTACTTC.

The chain links TRBV27 to TRBJ2-2, with no clear D. The length of the CDR3 is 13 residues. Trimming removed 8 bases at V and 4 bases at J, with 11 bases between. Germline V lookup: CDR1 MNHEY, CDR2 SMNVEV (reference sequence). Written as DNA, the CDR3 is TGTGCCAGCGAGGCTTATGGCACCGGGGAGCTGTTTTTT. It is translated as CASEAYGTGELFF.

The gene calls are TRBV11-2 and TRBJ2-1; 10 nucleotides match TRBD2. Germline V lookup: CDR1 SGHAT, CDR2 FQNNGV. Trimming removed 1 base from V and 7 bases from J; junction bases left unmatched: 7. The CDR3 contains 16 residues. In DNA, the CDR3 is TGTGCCAGCAGCTTAGGAACTAGCGGGAAATGGAATGAGCAGTTCTTC. Protein: CASSLGTSGKWNEQFF.

The genes are TRBV4-1 and TRBJ2-7, with D possibly TRBD2 on 6 matching bases. This CDR3 contains 15 residues. The V end lost 2 bases, the J end lost 3 bases, and 14 bases lay between the germline ends. The V gene's germline CDR1 is MGHRA and CDR2 YSYEKL. The CDR3 coding sequence is TGCGCCAGCAGCCAAACGCGACTAGGCCTCTACGAGCAGTACTTC. It is translated as CASSQTRLGLYEQYF.

The genes are TRBV11-2 and TRBJ1-1; maybe TRBD1 (5 bases). The CDR3 is 13 amino acids. Between the trimmed V and J ends, which lost 4 bases and 7 bases, there was a span of 13 bases. Germline V gives CDR1 SGHAT, CDR2 FQNNGV. The CDR3: CASSSQDGYEAFF. Written as DNA, the CDR3 is TGTGCCAGCAGCTCACAGGACGGTTATGAAGCTTTCTTT.

The chain joins TRBV13 to TRBJ2-7; D unclear. V gave up 1 base and J gave up 0 bases, with 10 bases separating them. CDR3 length: 15 amino acids. The germline gives CDR1 PRHDT, CDR2 FYEKMQ (reference sequence). The CDR3 DNA reads TGTGCCAGCAGCTTAGTCGATCGGAGCTCCTACGAGCAGTACTTC. Translated, it gives CASSLVDRSSYEQYF.

In DNA, the CDR3 is TGTGCCAGCAGTAACAGGAGCTCTGGGGCCAACGTCCTGACTTTC. Its protein product is CASSNRSSGANVLTF. J is TRBJ2-6 and V is TRBV6-5; maybe TRBD1 (5 bases). CDR3 length: 15 amino acids. Trimming cost V 5 bases and J 0 bases, with 8 bases left between them. Germline loops: CDR1 MNHEY, CDR2 SVGAGI.

On this clone: The sample carries other DNA sequences with the same CDR3. The chain is built from TRBV5-5 and TRBJ2-7; TRBD1 might be the D (5 bases). This CDR3 has 12 residues. CDR1 is SGHKS, CDR2 YYEKEE, per germline (reference sequence). Trimming shortened V by 2 bases and J by 2 bases, and 5 bases separated the two germline ends. CDR3 nucleotides: TGTGCCAGCAGCTTAGGGGCCTACGAGCAGTACTTC. It yields the protein CASSLGAYEQYF.

The CDR3 coding sequence is TGCGCCAGCAGTCTACAGGGGGCACGCAATCAGCCCCAGCATTTT. This sequence encodes CASSLQGARNQPQHF. J is TRBJ1-5 and V is TRBV10-2; TRBD1 agrees at 9 bases. V was pared by 5 bases and J by 2 bases, with 4 bases of the junction left unmatched. Germline assignment: CDR1 WSHSY and CDR2 SAAADI. There are 15 residues in the CDR3.

The chain employs TRBV5-1 and TRBJ2-7; TRBD2 matches at 14 bases. Germline CDR1 is SGHRS and CDR2 is YFSETQ. The CDR3 length is 17 residues. Germline trimming cut 5 bases from V and 0 bases from J; bases unmatched to any gene: 7. CDR3: CASRSGLAGESSYEQYF. The CDR3 bases are TGCGCCAGCAGGTCGGGACTAGCGGGAGAGAGCTCCTACGAGCAGTACTTC.

The chain is built from TRBV6-5 and TRBJ1-2; 7 bases fit TRBD1. Germline V gives CDR1 MNHEY, CDR2 SVGAGI. This CDR3 has 14 residues. V lost 3 bases to trimming and J lost 3 bases; unmatched junction nucleotides: 4. The CDR3 DNA reads as TGTGCCAGCAGTTATCACAGGGGCGACTATGGCTACACCTTC. It codes for CASSYHRGDYGYTF.

The chain links TRBV7-9 to TRBJ2-2, with TRBD2 matching over 8 bases. Germline V gene data show CDR1 as SEHNR and CDR2 as FQNEAQ (reference sequence). The V gene end was trimmed by 5 bases and the J gene end by 3 bases; junction bases not matched to a gene: 5. The CDR3 has 15 amino acids. The CDR3 sequence: CASSRSGEHTGELFF. CDR3 nucleotides: TGTGCCAGCAGCCGTAGCGGGGAGCACACCGGGGAGCTGTTTTTT.

The rearrangement joins TRBV7-9 to TRBJ1-5, with unresolved D. This CDR3 is 13 amino acids long. Germline V gene sequence: CDR1 SEHNR, CDR2 FQNEAQ (reference sequence). V lost 1 base and J lost 7, with 8 bases in between. In DNA, the CDR3 is TGTGCCAGCAGCTTAGGACAAGGCCAGCCCCAGCATTTT. This gives the protein CASSLGQGQPQHF.

The genes are TRBV7-9 and TRBJ1-2; 8 positions agree with TRBD1. Germline V gene sequence: CDR1 SEHNR, CDR2 FQNEAQ (reference sequence). V trimming: 4 bases; J trimming: 2 bases; junction bases outside the gene matches: 12. The CDR3 totals 17 residues. The CDR3: CASSSLMEDRANYGYTF. For the CDR3, the DNA is TGTGCCAGCAGCTCCCTTATGGAGGACAGGGCGAACTATGGCTACACCTTC.

V is TRBV27 and J is TRBJ1-1; TRBD1 might be the D (5 bases). The germline V and J ends were trimmed by 5 bases and 6 bases, with 13 bases remaining between them. Germline V CDR1 and CDR2: MNHEY, SMNVEV (reference sequence). The CDR3 covers 13 residues. This CDR3 reads CASSHGTGAEAFF. The CDR3 bases are TGTGCCAGCAGTCATGGGACGGGAGCTGAAGCTTTCTTT.